Sequencing of this T cell receptor (beta chain) was carried out in a study of blood T cell repertoires in COVID-19. Looking at the study overall: The samples span acute and convalescent COVID-19 from the United States, Italy and Spain. In each case, the material was cDNA or gDNA derived from T cells, B-cell-depleted T cells, or PBMCs.

Original handling: The assay estimated nucleated cells by amplifying reference gene primers. The method was immunoSEQ multiplex PCR; TCRdb's version includes in-frame clones alone and lacks a portion of them. V, J and clone size are those of that table, while D and trimming were read from the DNA. The sample lists tens of thousands of clones, over 75% occurring once. Germline V gene lookup returns CDR1 KGHSH and CDR2 LQKENI. The CDR3 has 17 residues. J gave up 5 bases and V 1 base, and 8 bases lay outside the gene matches. Sample: peripheral blood. This clonotype originated in a human donor in a cohort sampled during active COVID-19. This chain uses TRBV18 with TRBJ1-4, with 9 bases aligning to TRBD1. As DNA, the CDR3 is TGTGCCAGCTCACCACAGGGGACAGGGAGATTAAATGAAAAACTGTTTTTT. Translated, it gives CASSPQGTGRLNEKLFF.